This passage covers 25 T cell receptor beta chains from one sample sequenced in a study of vaccination effects on CD4 cells after COVID-19. Sequencing was performed with immunoSEQ multiplex PCR; in TCRdb, only in-frame clones are kept and a portion is missing. The sample has tens of thousands of clones, about 67% seen once; the top ten hold 15%. The antigens these receptors bind are not known. Having been cultured for about ten days, the cells underwent CD4+ T cell isolation. Participants completed two doses of the BNT162b2 or mRNA-1273 vaccine. Source: CD4+ T cells from PBMCs cultured without peptide, taken after COVID-19 vaccination. These receptor sequences come from a human donor who received a COVID-19 vaccine.

The rearrangement joins TRBV7-2 to TRBJ2-1, with 11 bases aligning to TRBD2. CDR3 size: 18 residues. Germline V CDR1 and CDR2: SGHTA, FQGNSA. V shed 3 bases and J 3 bases; nucleotides not matched to a gene: 10. The CDR3 nucleotides are TGTGCCAGCAGCTTCCTCCCTCCGGGGACTAGCGGCTACAATGAGCAGTTCTTC. Translated: CASSFLPPGTSGYNEQFF.

This chain connects TRBV5-1 to TRBJ2-6; D remains unclear. The CDR3 sequence is 15 residues long. V was cut by 4 bases and J by 3 bases, with 11 bases left in between. CDR1 is SGHRS and CDR2 is YFSETQ in the germline V gene. The CDR3 here is CASSDSRFGANVLTF. The CDR3 bases are TGCGCCAGCAGCGACTCGCGCTTTGGGGCCAACGTCCTGACTTTC.

V and J are TRBV6-5 and TRBJ2-1, with D tentatively TRBD2 (6 bases). This CDR3 contains 12 residues. V dropped 6 bases and J dropped 6 bases, with 9 bases sitting between them. CDR1 and CDR2 (germline): MNHEY, SVGAGI. In DNA, the CDR3 is TGTGCCAGCAGCGGGAGTGGCAATGAGCAGTTCTTC. Protein product: CASSGSGNEQFF.

This clone was observed a few times. The genes are TRBV28 and TRBJ1-5; D is possibly TRBD1 (5 bases). This CDR3 has 15 residues. The germline V and J ends were trimmed by 7 bases and 2 bases, with 15 bases remaining between them. Per the germline V gene, CDR1 is MDHEN and CDR2 is SYDVKM. CDR3: CASTGALRGNQPQHF. CDR3 bases: TGTGCCAGCACTGGGGCCCTCCGGGGCAATCAGCCCCAGCATTTT.

The V gene is TRBV12-5, the J gene TRBJ2-3; 13 bases match TRBD2. Per germline, CDR1 LGHNT and CDR2 FRNRAP. CDR3 length equals 16 residues. V lost 1 base and J lost 5; bases outside the gene matches: 3. In nucleotides, the CDR3 is TGTGCTAGTGGTTTGGGACTAGCGGGGGGTGGAGATACGCAGTATTTT. This encodes CASGLGLAGGGDTQYF. Filled out from reference TRBV12-5 and TRBJ2-3, the complete variable domain reads DARVTQTPRHKVTEMGQEVTMRCQPILGHNTVFWYRQTMMQGLELLAYFRNRAPLDDSGMPKDRFSAEMPDATLATLKIQPSEPRDSAVYFCASGLGLAGGGDTQYFGPGTRLTVL.

The V and J genes are TRBV6-4 and TRBJ1-5; D possibly corresponds to TRBD1 (6 bases). Germline V gene lookup returns CDR1 MRHNA and CDR2 SNTAGT. CDR3 length: 18 amino acids. Deletions cut 0 bases from V and 4 bases from J, with 19 bases between. The CDR3 region has the DNA TGTGCCAGCAGTGACTCTCCCTTTCACAGGGTCCAGAATCAGCCCCAGCATTTT. Translation gives CASSDSPFHRVQNQPQHF.

The sample holds one count of this clone. The V call is TRBV4-1, the J call TRBJ2-3; 11 nucleotides line up with TRBD2. The CDR3 covers 16 residues. Germline V lookup: CDR1 MGHRA, CDR2 YSYEKL. Trimming removed 2 bases from V and 4 bases from J; junction bases left unmatched: 5. The CDR3 reads CASSQPLAGASDTQYF. CDR3 nucleotides: TGCGCCAGCAGCCAACCACTAGCGGGGGCCTCAGATACGCAGTATTTT.

The chain joins TRBV9 to TRBJ2-7; 9 bases map to TRBD2. The V gene's germline CDR1 is SGDLS and CDR2 YYNGEE. This CDR3 has 14 amino acids. J was trimmed by 2 bases and V by 0 bases; bases with no gene match: 0. CDR3 protein: CASSVVAGAYEQYF. Here the CDR3 DNA reads TGTGCCAGCAGCGTAGTAGCGGGAGCCTACGAGCAGTACTTC.

This chain uses TRBV28 with TRBJ2-7, with TRBD1 as a possible D gene (5 bases). This CDR3 has 15 amino acids. Trimming left V 5 bases short and J 2 bases short, with 16 bases between. Germline V gene sequence: CDR1 MDHEN, CDR2 SYDVKM. In nucleotides, the CDR3 is TGTGCCAGCAGTGGACGTCAGGGATTCCCCTACGAGCAGTACTTC. This encodes CASSGRQGFPYEQYF. Filled out from reference TRBV28 and TRBJ2-7, the complete variable domain reads DVKVTQSSRYLVKRTGEKVFLECVQDMDHENMFWYRQDPGLGLRLIYFSYDVKMKEKGDIPEGYSVSREKKERFSLILESASTNQTSMYLCASSGRQGFPYEQYFGPGTRLTVT.

The chain couples TRBV5-4 to TRBJ1-2; D gene uncertain. V lost 0 bases and J 8 bases, leaving 11 bases between the germline ends. CDR3 length: 13 amino acids. Germline V gene lookup returns CDR1 SGHNT and CDR2 YYREEE (reference sequence). CDR3: CASSLDSTGGYTF. The CDR3, as DNA: TGTGCCAGCAGCTTGGACTCCACTGGGGGCTACACCTTC.

V gene TRBV20-1 combines with J gene TRBJ1-2; D might be TRBD1 (6 bases). The ends were cut back, 5 bases at V and 10 bases at J, with 14 bases in the middle. This CDR3 spans 11 amino acids. Germline CDR1 is DFQATT and CDR2 is SNEGSKA (reference sequence). The CDR3 DNA reads TGCAGTGCTCGGACCGGGGGCCTCTACACCTTC. This translates into CSARTGGLYTF.

The chain employs TRBV7-9 and TRBJ2-7; tentatively, D is TRBD1 (6 bases). Germline values: CDR1 SEHNR, CDR2 FQNEAQ (reference sequence). Trimming left V 0 bases short and J 7 bases short, with 7 bases between. This CDR3 is built from 12 residues. CDR3 nucleotides: TGTGCCAGCAGCTTAGCGCAGGGGGAGCAGTACTTC. This sequence encodes CASSLAQGEQYF.

About this clone itself: Compared with germline, one end of the junction differs, possibly owing to a read error. The gene calls are TRBV11-2 and TRBJ1-2; 7 positions match TRBD1. CDR1 is SGHAT, CDR2 FQNNGV, per germline. The CDR3 runs to 18 residues. The CDR3 protein is CASSLDSTGTANNYGYTF. CDR3 coding DNA: TGTGCCAGCAGCCTAGATTCAACCGGGACAGCAAATAACTATGGCTACACCTTC.

The J gene is TRBJ2-5, the V gene TRBV18; 7 positions agree with TRBD2. The CDR3 spans 18 residues. Looked up from germline, CDR1 is KGHSH and CDR2 is LQKENI. The V gene end was trimmed by 0 bases and the J gene end by 2 bases; junction bases not matched to a gene: 12. The CDR3 sequence is CASSPPLRLAAIQETQYF. CDR3 nucleotides: TGTGCCAGCTCACCACCCCTGCGGCTAGCGGCTATTCAAGAGACCCAGTACTTC.

This CDR3 reads CASSIRIRGWHEQFF. CDR3 bases: TGTGCCAGCAGTATAAGAATTAGAGGGTGGCACGAGCAGTTCTTC. The chain combines TRBV7-9 with TRBJ2-1, with D tentatively TRBD2 (5 bases). Germline V gene lookup returns CDR1 SEHNR and CDR2 FQNEAQ (reference sequence). This CDR3 has 15 residues. V was cut by 6 bases and J by 10 bases, with 22 bases left in between.

This chain links TRBV30 with TRBJ2-7; D is possibly TRBD1 (5 bases). Germline V lookup: CDR1 GTSNPN, CDR2 SVGIG (reference sequence). The V end lost 2 bases, the J end lost 7 bases, and 12 bases lay between the germline ends. This CDR3 contains 12 residues. CDR3 DNA: TGTGCCTGGAGTTTAACAGGTGGAGAGCAGTACTTC. Translating it yields CAWSLTGGEQYF.

The J gene is TRBJ2-1, the V gene TRBV10-3; 7 bases are a match to TRBD1. The germline V gene has CDR1 ENHRY and CDR2 SYGVKD. The CDR3 loop spans 17 amino acids. Trimming took 2 bases from V and 3 from J; bases not matched to a gene: 10. The CDR3 region is CAISERGTVAYYNEQFF. The CDR3 bases are TGTGCCATCAGTGAGAGGGGGACAGTTGCATACTACAATGAGCAGTTCTTC.

V and J are TRBV19 and TRBJ2-2, with 10 nucleotides matching TRBD1. V was clipped by 7 bases and J by 4 bases; unmatched bases: 6. This CDR3 comprises 15 residues. Per the germline V gene, CDR1 is LNHDA and CDR2 is SQIVND (reference sequence). The CDR3 protein is CASTTGTGVTGELFF. The CDR3 nucleotides read TGTGCCAGTACCACCGGGACAGGGGTCACCGGGGAGCTGTTTTTT.

A single count supports this clone. The chain has TRBV28 and TRBJ1-1, with D tentatively TRBD1 (5 bases). The CDR3 contains 13 residues. V lost 5 bases to trimming and J lost 0 bases, with 7 bases between them. The germline CDR1 and CDR2 sequences are MDHEN and SYDVKM. The CDR3 is CASSGGVNTEAFF. CDR3 DNA sequence: TGTGCCAGCAGTGGGGGGGTGAACACTGAAGCTTTCTTT.

This clone was seen a handful of times. V and J are TRBV5-6 and TRBJ2-7, with a weak D call TRBD1 (6 bases). Trimming left V 5 bases short and J 2 bases short, with 14 bases between. In germline, CDR1 is SGHDT, CDR2 YYEEEE. The CDR3 is 14 amino acids. The CDR3 loop is CASSPGTTTYEQYF. CDR3 DNA sequence: TGTGCCAGCAGTCCCGGGACAACGACCTACGAGCAGTACTTC. Full variable domain (missing parts from reference TRBV5-6 and TRBJ2-7): DAGVTQSPTHLIKTRGQQVTLRCSPKSGHDTVSWYQQALGQGPQFIFQYYEEEERQRGNFPDRFSGHQFPNYSSELNVNALLLGDSALYLCASSPGTTTYEQYFGPGTRLTVT.

This rearrangement joins TRBV5-1 to TRBJ2-1; a weak D match, TRBD1 (5 bases). The V and J ends lost 7 bases and 8 bases respectively, with 13 bases between them. CDR1 SGHRS and CDR2 YFSETQ come from the germline V gene. This CDR3 region has 12 residues. The CDR3 region is CASPPGYDEQFF. CDR3 in DNA: TGCGCCAGCCCGCCAGGGTATGATGAGCAGTTCTTC. Full variable domain (outside the CDR3, taken from reference TRBV5-1 and TRBJ2-1): KAGVTQTPRYLIKTRGQQVTLSCSPISGHRSVSWYQQTPGQGLQFLFEYFSETQRNKGNFPGRFSGRQFSNSRSEMNVSTLELGDSALYLCASPPGYDEQFFGPGTRLTVL.

The chain links TRBV18 to TRBJ1-2; D gene uncertain. V was cut by 4 bases and J by 8 bases, with 8 bases left in between. This CDR3 contains 11 residues. Per the germline V gene, CDR1 is KGHSH and CDR2 is LQKENI. CDR3 loop: CASSQKSGYTF. The CDR3 DNA sequence: TGTGCCAGCTCACAGAAAAGCGGCTACACCTTC.

The J gene is TRBJ1-4, the V gene TRBV14, with D possibly matching TRBD1 (5 bases). CDR3 size: 16 residues. Germline V CDR1 and CDR2: SGHDN, FVKESK. V was pared by 4 bases and J by 0 bases, with 12 bases between. CDR3 amino acids: CASSPTGGATNEKLFF. DNA for the CDR3: TGTGCCAGCAGCCCGACCGGGGGTGCAACTAATGAAAAACTGTTTTTT.

This clone has just a few counts. The J gene is TRBJ1-3, the V gene TRBV28; D gene unclear. This CDR3 has 13 residues. Trimming left V 7 bases short and J 6 bases short, with 13 bases between. In germline, CDR1 is MDHEN, CDR2 SYDVKM. The chain's CDR3 is CASKLLEENTIYF. CDR3 DNA: TGTGCCAGCAAACTTTTGGAGGAAAACACCATATATTTT.

V usage is TRBV7-2 and J usage is TRBJ2-3; 12 positions match TRBD2. The CDR3 sequence is 16 residues long. J gave up 3 bases and V 5 bases, and 6 bases lay outside the gene matches. CDR1 and CDR2 from the germline V gene are SGHTA and FQGNSA. The CDR3 nucleotides read TGTGCCAGCAGCCATCCTAGCGGGGGGGGGACAGATACGCAGTATTTT. Amino acids: CASSHPSGGGTDTQYF.